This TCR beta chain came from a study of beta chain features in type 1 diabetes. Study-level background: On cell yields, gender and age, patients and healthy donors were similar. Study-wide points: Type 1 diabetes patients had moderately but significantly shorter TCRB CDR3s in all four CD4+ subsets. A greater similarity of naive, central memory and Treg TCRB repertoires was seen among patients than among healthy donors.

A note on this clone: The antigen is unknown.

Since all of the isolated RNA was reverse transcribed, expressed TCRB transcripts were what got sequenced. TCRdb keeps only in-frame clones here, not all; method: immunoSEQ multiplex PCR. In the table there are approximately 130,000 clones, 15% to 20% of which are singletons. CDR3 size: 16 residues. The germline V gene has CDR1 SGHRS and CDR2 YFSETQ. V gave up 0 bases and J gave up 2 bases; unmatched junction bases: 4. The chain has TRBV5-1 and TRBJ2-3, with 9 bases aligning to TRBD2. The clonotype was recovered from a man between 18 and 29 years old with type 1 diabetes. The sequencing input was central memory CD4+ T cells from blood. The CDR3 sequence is CASSLALAGYTDTQYF. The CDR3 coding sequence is TGCGCCAGCAGCTTGGCCCTAGCGGGATACACAGATACGCAGTATTTT.